This T cell receptor beta chain came from a study of control samples from healthy donors and cancer patients. The protocol was immunoSEQ multiplex PCR, while the TCRdb copy is restricted to in-frame clones and leaves out a portion. The sample carries some 140,000 clones, roughly nine tenths recorded once. Trimming took 0 bases from V and 2 from J; bases not matched to a gene: 3. CDR1 is SGHTA, CDR2 FQGNSA, per germline. The CDR3 totals 16 residues. V usage is TRBV7-2 and J usage is TRBJ2-2, with 7 bases matching TRBD2. This receptor was identified in a woman in her twenties or thirties in good health. Input material: blood. DNA for the CDR3: TGTGCCAGCAGCTTAGCGCGGGGGTTTAACACCGGGGAGCTGTTTTTT. This sequence encodes CASSLARGFNTGELFF.